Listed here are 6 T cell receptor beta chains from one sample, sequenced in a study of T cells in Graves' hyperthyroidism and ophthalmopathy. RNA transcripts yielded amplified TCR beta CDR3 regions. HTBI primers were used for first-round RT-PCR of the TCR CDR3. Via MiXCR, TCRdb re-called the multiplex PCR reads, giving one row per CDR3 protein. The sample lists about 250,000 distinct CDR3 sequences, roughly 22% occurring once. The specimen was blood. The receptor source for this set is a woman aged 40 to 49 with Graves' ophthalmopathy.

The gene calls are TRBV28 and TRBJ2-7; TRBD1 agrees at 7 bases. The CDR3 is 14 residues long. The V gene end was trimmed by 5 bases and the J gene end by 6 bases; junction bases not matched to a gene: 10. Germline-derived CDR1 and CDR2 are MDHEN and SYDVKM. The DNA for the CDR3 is TGTGCCAGCAGTCCAGGACAGGCGCCGGTCGAGCAGTACTTC. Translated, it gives CASSPGQAPVEQYF.

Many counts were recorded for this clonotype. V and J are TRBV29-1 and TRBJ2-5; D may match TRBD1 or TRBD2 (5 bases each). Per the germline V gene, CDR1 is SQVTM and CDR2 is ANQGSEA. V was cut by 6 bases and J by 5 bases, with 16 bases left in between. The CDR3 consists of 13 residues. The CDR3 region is CSVAGTEGETQYF. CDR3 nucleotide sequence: TGCAGCGTCGCAGGGACCGAGGGGGAGACCCAGTACTTC. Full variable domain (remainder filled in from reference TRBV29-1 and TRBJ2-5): SAVISQKPSRDICQRGTSLTIQCQVDSQVTMMFWYRQQPGQSLTLIATANQGSEATYESGFVIDKFPISRPNLTFSTLTVSNMSPEDSSIYLCSVAGTEGETQYFGPGTRLLVL.

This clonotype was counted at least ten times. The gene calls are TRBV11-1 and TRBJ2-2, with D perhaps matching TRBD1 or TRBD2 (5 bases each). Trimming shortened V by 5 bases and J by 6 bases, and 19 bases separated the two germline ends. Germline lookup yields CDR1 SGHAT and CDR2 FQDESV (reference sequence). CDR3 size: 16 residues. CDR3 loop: CASSLPGPASPGELFF. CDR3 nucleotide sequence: TGTGCCAGCAGCCTCCCGGGACCGGCTAGCCCCGGGGAGCTGTTTTTT.

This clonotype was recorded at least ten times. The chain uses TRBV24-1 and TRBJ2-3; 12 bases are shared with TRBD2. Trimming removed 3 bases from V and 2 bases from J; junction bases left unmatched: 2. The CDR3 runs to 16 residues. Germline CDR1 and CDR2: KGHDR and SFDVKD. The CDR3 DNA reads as TGTGCCACCAGTGATGGGACTAGCGGGTACACAGATACGCAGTATTTT. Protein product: CATSDGTSGYTDTQYF.

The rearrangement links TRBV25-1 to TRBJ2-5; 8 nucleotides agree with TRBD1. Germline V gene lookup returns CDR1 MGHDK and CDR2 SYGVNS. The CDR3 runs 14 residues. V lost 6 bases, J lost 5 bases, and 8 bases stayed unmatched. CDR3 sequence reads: CASSYLRGRETQYF. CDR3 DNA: TGTGCCAGCAGCTACCTCAGGGGGCGGGAGACCCAGTACTTC.

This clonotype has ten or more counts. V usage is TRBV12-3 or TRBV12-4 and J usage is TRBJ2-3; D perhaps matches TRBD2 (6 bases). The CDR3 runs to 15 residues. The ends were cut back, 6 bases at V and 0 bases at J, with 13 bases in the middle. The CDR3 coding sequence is TGTGCCAGCAGCCCAAGGAGGGACAGCACAGATACGCAGTATTTT. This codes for CASSPRRDSTDTQYF.